The 24 T cell receptor beta chains in this list originate from one sample, sequenced in a study of tumor-infiltrating lymphocytes in primary liver carcinoma. TCR beta cDNA was made from 450 to 600 ng total RNA with a constant-region primer. Slightly modified ARM-PCR with three nested multiplex PCR rounds yielded TCR beta libraries. Forward primers for TRBV1-TRBV30 and a C-beta reverse primer served the first two PCR rounds, at around 9 cycles each. TCRdb re-called the multiplex PCR reads through MiXCR, storing one row per CDR3 protein. The profile covers 330,000 or so distinct CDR3 sequences, with around three fifths appearing a single time and 5.5% to 8% taken by the ten largest. Germline DNA was extracted alongside blood RNA, which was obtained from unsorted whole blood. Input material: peripheral blood. The receptors derive from a man aged 40-50 years with primary liver carcinoma and hepatitis B virus infection.

The chain employs TRBV6-6 and TRBJ2-7; 7 nucleotides agree with TRBD2. The DNA end is more similar to TRBJ2-1, so the J call may be wrong. Germline values: CDR1 MNHNY, CDR2 SVGAGI (reference sequence). This CDR3 has 16 amino acids. The CDR3 nucleotides read TGTGCCAGCACCACGGGGAGGGCGGGTGCGGGGGAAGAGCAGTTCTTC. Amino acid sequence: CASTTGRAGAGEEQFF.

For this clonotype: A much larger clonotype is one base distant, so this may be a read error. The rearrangement joins TRBV7-9 to TRBJ2-3; D is possibly TRBD1 or TRBD2 (7 bases each). With 6 bases removed from V and 4 bases from J, the gap between germline ends came to 23 bases. Germline V gene data show CDR1 as SEHNR and CDR2 as FQNEAQ (reference sequence). The CDR3 runs 17 residues. The CDR3 loop reads CASRPVRGRERSDTQYF. The CDR3 nucleotides are TGTGCCAGCAGACCGGTGAGGGGGCGGGAGAGGTCAGATACGCAGTATTTT.

The CDR3 region is CAWRTGGAAGKLFF. CDR3 coding DNA: TGTGCCTGGAGGACAGGGGGCGCCGCCGGGAAACTGTTTTTT. The chain recombines TRBV30 with TRBJ1-4; TRBD1 matches at 10 bases. This CDR3 spans 14 amino acids. V gave up 3 bases and J gave up 11 bases; unmatched junction bases: 9. Germline CDR1 reads GTSNPN; CDR2 reads SVGIG (reference sequence).

The chain links TRBV1 to TRBJ2-1; whether TRBD2, the table's D call, matches the DNA was not checked. TRBV1 corresponds to a pseudogene. The CDR3 spans 17 residues. CDR3 sequence (DNA): TGCACCAGCAGCCAAGAGGGACTAGCGGGGGTCAACAATGAGCAGTTCTTC. Its protein is CTSSQEGLAGVNNEQFF.

In this sample, this clonotype turned up many times. The chain joins TRBV6-7 to TRBJ2-2; 10 bases line up with TRBD2. TRBV6-7 is annotated as an ORF whose role is uncertain. The CDR3 covers 16 residues. Trimming at V came to 4 bases and at J to 5 bases, leaving 7 bases not matched to a gene. CDR3 sequence (DNA): TGTGCCAGCAGTTCAAGGACTAGCGGACCTACCGGGGAGCTGTTTTTT. Protein sequence: CASSSRTSGPTGELFF.

Details on this clonotype: Here the CDR3 omits its conserved ending phenylalanine or tryptophan, so a read error is the likely source. The rearrangement joins TRBV11-1 to TRBJ2-7; no clear D. V was shortened by 6 bases and J by 2 bases, with 11 bases between the two germline ends. Germline V CDR1 and CDR2: SGHAT, FQDESV (reference sequence). This CDR3 has 13 residues. For the CDR3, the DNA is TGTGCCAGCAGGGGGAAGCGACCCTACGAGCAGTACCTC. This translates into CASRGKRPYEQYL.

The sample holds many counts of this clonotype. The genes are TRBV11-2 and TRBJ2-2; TRBD1 matches 12 bases. The V segment lost 6 bases and the J segment 4 bases; nucleotides outside the gene matches: 9. Germline V gives CDR1 SGHAT, CDR2 FQNNGV. The CDR3 length is 17 residues. CDR3 sequence (DNA): TGTGCCAGCAGGAAGTTGGGACAGGGGGCGAGCACCGGGGAGCTGTTTTTT. This gives the protein CASRKLGQGASTGELFF.

This clonotype showed up just once. Sequence at one end of the junction differs from germline and may be a read error. J is TRBJ1-1 and V is TRBV29-1; no definite D call. Germline V gives CDR1 SQVTM, CDR2 ANQGSEA. This CDR3 spans 15 amino acids. The CDR3 protein is CSVEIRMRMNTEASF. In DNA form, the CDR3 reads TGCAGCGTTGAAATCAGGATGCGGATGAACACTGAAGCTTCCTTT. Filled out from reference TRBV29-1 and TRBJ1-1, the complete variable domain reads SAVISQKPSRDICQRGTSLTIQCQVDSQVTMMFWYRQQPGQSLTLIATANQGSEATYESGFVIDKFPISRPNLTFSTLTVSNMSPEDSSIYLCSVEIRMRMNTEASFGQGTRLTVV.

Worth noting for this clonotype: A clone one base away is much larger, so this may be a read error. V gene TRBV6-6 combines with J gene TRBJ1-2; D ambiguous. The CDR3 contains 11 residues. Germline assignment: CDR1 MNHNY and CDR2 SVGAGI (reference sequence). The V gene lost 6 bases and the J gene lost 7 bases, with 9 bases spanning the gap. Written as DNA, the CDR3 is TGTGCCAGCAGCCGCCAATGTGGCTACACCTTC. It yields the protein CASSRQCGYTF.

Concerning this clonotype: A read error may account for a junction end that differs from germline. This rearrangement joins TRBV11-2 to TRBJ2-5; possibly TRBD1 for D (6 bases). The CDR3 sequence is 15 residues long. Germline V gene data show CDR1 as SGHAT and CDR2 as FQNNGV. The CDR3 nucleotides are TGTGCCAGCAGCTTAGCCCCCACAGGGCAAGGGACCCAGTGCTTC. Its translation is CASSLAPTGQGTQCF.

This clonotype appeared once. A read error may account for a junction end that differs from germline. The chain has TRBV11-1 and TRBJ2-5; 7 nucleotides line up with TRBD1. The CDR3 length is 15 residues. Germline V CDR1 and CDR2: SGHAT, FQDESV (reference sequence). CDR3: CTSSFGTVKQETQYF. CDR3 in DNA: TGCACCAGCAGCTTCGGGACAGTAAAACAAGAGACCCAGTACTTC.

Details on this clonotype: Germline is not matched at one junction end, which may reflect a read error. The chain is built from TRBV7-2 and TRBJ1-5; no firm D call. Germline CDR1 SGHTA, CDR2 FQGNSA. The CDR3 has 13 residues. The CDR3, as DNA: TGTGACAGCAGTGCCACCAATGATCAGCCCCAGCATTTT. As protein: CDSSATNDQPQHF.

Comment on this clonotype: A much larger clone lies one base from this, so it may be a read error. This chain links TRBV5-4 with TRBJ2-1; D is uncertain. The CDR3 consists of 12 residues. Germline V CDR1 and CDR2: SGHNT, YYREEE (reference sequence). CDR3: CGSIGSDNEQFF. CDR3 nucleotide sequence: TGTGGCAGCATCGGCTCGGACAATGAGCAGTTCTTC.

This clonotype was seen only a few times. This clone may be a read error of a much larger clone one base away. This chain connects TRBV5-1 to TRBJ2-7, with 7 bases aligning to TRBD2. Germline loops: CDR1 SGHRS, CDR2 YFSETQ. CDR3 size: 15 residues. The J segment lost 0 bases and the V segment lost 1 base, leaving 4 bases of the junction unmatched. CDR3 nucleotides: TGCGCCAGCAGCTTGACTAGCGTATACTCCTACGAGCAGTACTTC. This codes for CASSLTSVYSYEQYF.

The V call is TRBV11-1, the J call TRBJ2-7; tentatively, D is TRBD1 (6 bases). Trimming shortened V by 3 bases and J by 8 bases, and 17 bases separated the two germline ends. CDR1 is SGHAT, CDR2 FQDESV, per germline (reference sequence). CDR3 length equals 14 residues. The DNA for the CDR3 is TGTGCCAGCAGCTTTCTATTACAGGGTAGCAAGCAGTACTTC. This sequence encodes CASSFLLQGSKQYF.

Remarks on this clonotype: The junction shows a germline mismatch at one end, possibly a read error. The chain's CDR3 is CTSSPGGHYNEQFF. CDR3 bases: TGTACCAGCTCACCGGGCGGTCACTACAATGAGCAGTTCTTC. The chain links TRBV11-2 to TRBJ2-1; D gene uncertain. Per germline, CDR1 SGHAT and CDR2 FQNNGV. The CDR3 has 14 residues.

V gene TRBV12-3 or TRBV12-4 combines with J gene TRBJ2-7, with 8 bases fitting TRBD1. This CDR3 has 17 amino acids. V lost 5 bases and J lost 0; bases outside the gene matches: 12. CDR3 nucleotides: TGTGCCAGCAGTCGACGAGGACAGGGATGTTTCTCCTACGAGCAGTACTTC. It codes for CASSRRGQGCFSYEQYF.

The chain has TRBV18 and TRBJ2-3; D is unresolved. Germline CDR1 reads KGHSH; CDR2 reads LQKENI. The CDR3 loop spans 15 amino acids. V lost 8 bases and J lost 2, with 17 bases in between. CDR3: CASPLKTAVTDTQYF. DNA for the CDR3: TGTGCCAGCCCACTCAAGACGGCCGTCACAGATACGCAGTATTTT.

Here the CDR3 reads CASSLGGERGYEQYF. CDR3 DNA sequence: TGTGCCAGCAGCTTGGGGGGGGAGAGAGGCTACGAGCAGTACTTC. The genes are TRBV5-4 and TRBJ2-7; tentatively, D is TRBD2 (6 bases). The CDR3 has 15 residues. Trimming removed 0 bases from V and 3 bases from J, with 13 bases in between. Germline V lookup: CDR1 SGHNT, CDR2 YYREEE (reference sequence).

For this clonotype: With a much larger clone just one base away, this may be a read error. Here the CDR3 reads CANREAGLYNEQFF. The CDR3 region has the DNA TGCGCCAACAGGGAAGCCGGGCTTTACAATGAGCAGTTCTTC. This sequence joins TRBV4-1 and TRBJ2-1, with D tentatively TRBD1 (6 bases). This CDR3 is 14 amino acids long. Per germline, CDR1 MGHRA and CDR2 YSYEKL. The ends were cut back, 10 bases at V and 4 bases at J, with 17 bases in the middle.

A word on this clonotype: A much larger clone sits a single nucleotide away, making a read error possible. The chain links TRBV6-1 to TRBJ2-1; no clear D gene. Germline V CDR1 and CDR2: MNHNS, SASEGT. The CDR3 runs to 15 residues. V lost 7 bases and J lost 5, with 18 bases in between. Here the CDR3 reads CASTNWVRGNNEQFF. The CDR3 bases are TGTGCCAGCACCAACTGGGTGAGAGGTAACAATGAGCAGTTCTTC.

The sample holds many counts of this clonotype. The chain is built from TRBV6-6 and TRBJ1-1, with D tentatively TRBD1 (5 bases). Germline CDR1 is MNHNY and CDR2 is SVGAGI (reference sequence). The CDR3 extends over 16 amino acids. Trimming took off 2 bases at V and 0 bases at J, with 13 bases between the two ends. The CDR3 here is CASSYGWGSMNTEAFF. CDR3 bases: TGTGCCAGCAGTTACGGGTGGGGGTCCATGAACACTGAAGCTTTCTTT.

The chain recombines TRBV7-9 with TRBJ2-1, with D maybe TRBD1 (5 bases). Germline V gene data show CDR1 as SEHNR and CDR2 as FQNEAQ (reference sequence). V dropped 0 bases and J dropped 3 bases, with 12 bases sitting between them. The CDR3 extends over 16 amino acids. The CDR3 is CASSLARTPSYNEQFF. CDR3 nucleotide sequence: TGTGCCAGCAGCTTAGCTCGGACACCCAGCTACAATGAGCAGTTCTTC.

This clonotype has a count of ten or more. The rearrangement uses TRBV12-3 or TRBV12-4 and TRBJ2-1; TRBD1 aligns across 9 bases. This CDR3 spans 15 amino acids. After removal of 6 bases from V and 7 bases from J, the junction contained 10 bases not matched to a gene. CDR3 amino acids: CASRARTGENNEQFF. The CDR3 DNA sequence: TGTGCCAGCAGGGCCCGGACAGGGGAAAATAATGAGCAGTTCTTC.